The 11 T cell receptor beta chains listed next were all sequenced from one sample in a study of T cell responses to AZD1222 COVID-19 vaccine. Clones were read by immunoSEQ multiplex PCR, and TCRdb kept only the in-frame ones, dropping some. The sample comprises approximately 100,000 clones, about 92% of which are singletons, and about 1.2% rests with the top ten. Sequenced material: peripheral blood, taken on day 0 of AZD1222 vaccination. Receptors were obtained from an adult in good health.

The chain employs TRBV6-5 and TRBJ1-6; perhaps TRBD1 as D (5 bases). Germline V lookup: CDR1 MNHEY, CDR2 SVGAGI. V was trimmed by 5 bases and J by 9 bases, leaving 14 bases between them. This CDR3 region has 14 residues. CDR3 residues: CASSTSREVSPLHF. The CDR3 region has the DNA TGTGCCAGCAGTACCTCCAGGGAGGTTTCACCCCTCCACTTT.

The J gene is TRBJ2-3, the V gene TRBV7-2; TRBD2 is a possible D gene (5 bases). The germline V gene encodes CDR1 SGHTA and CDR2 FQGNSA. CDR3 size: 15 residues. Trimming cost V 6 bases and J 0 bases, with 13 bases left between them. This CDR3 is CASSSHGGSTDTQYF. CDR3 DNA sequence: TGTGCCAGCAGTTCCCATGGCGGGAGCACAGATACGCAGTATTTT.

The chain joins TRBV5-4 to TRBJ1-2; D gene ambiguous. Germline V CDR1 and CDR2: SGHNT, YYREEE (reference sequence). The V end lost 3 bases, the J end lost 10 bases, and 13 bases lay between the germline ends. This CDR3 region has 12 residues. CDR3 sequence (DNA): TGTGCCAGCAGCTGGGATAGCACCGACTACACCTTC. It is translated as CASSWDSTDYTF.

This clone was picked up one time. The chain carries TRBV7-2 and TRBJ2-7; 10 bases align to TRBD2. Germline V CDR1 and CDR2: SGHTA, FQGNSA. The CDR3 totals 18 residues. Trimming at V came to 1 base and at J to 2 bases, leaving 11 bases not matched to a gene. CDR3 amino acids: CASSLEGGGLAITYEQYF. Here the CDR3 DNA reads TGTGCCAGCAGCTTAGAAGGAGGGGGACTAGCGATAACCTACGAGCAGTACTTC.

This clone was recorded only once. The chain has TRBV6-5 and TRBJ1-1, with D tentatively TRBD1 (5 bases). The germline CDR1 and CDR2 sequences are MNHEY and SVGAGI. The germline V and J ends were trimmed by 4 bases and 4 bases, with 13 bases remaining between them. The CDR3 is 14 residues long. CDR3 nucleotides: TGTGCCAGCAGTTGGGCCCTTAGGGGCACTGAAGCTTTCTTT. Translated: CASSWALRGTEAFF.

The V and J genes are TRBV18 and TRBJ2-1; tentatively, D is TRBD1 (6 bases). Germline V gene lookup returns CDR1 KGHSH and CDR2 LQKENI. The germline V and J ends were trimmed by 3 bases and 3 bases, with 6 bases remaining between them. CDR3 length: 13 residues. CDR3 nucleotide sequence: TGTGCCAGCTCACCGACAGGCTACAATGAGCAGTTCTTC. The encoded protein is CASSPTGYNEQFF.

This clone was recorded once. The rearrangement joins TRBV2 to TRBJ2-7; 13 bases fit TRBD2. The CDR3 runs to 18 residues. CDR1 and CDR2 from the germline V gene are SNHLY and FYNNEI. After removal of 6 bases from V and 2 bases from J, the junction contained 13 bases not matched to a gene. In DNA, the CDR3 is TGTGCCAGCAGGGAACGACTAGCGGGAGGCTCTTTTACCTACGAGCAGTACTTC. Protein product: CASRERLAGGSFTYEQYF.

The chain combines TRBV7-9 with TRBJ2-2; D is unresolved. V was cut by 10 bases and J by 2 bases, with 17 bases left in between. This CDR3 has 15 residues. Looked up from germline, CDR1 is SEHNR and CDR2 is FQNEAQ (reference sequence). The CDR3 DNA follows: TGTGCCACCCCTGATTGGCGGAGAAACACCGGGGAGCTGTTTTTT. Protein product: CATPDWRRNTGELFF.

This clone was recorded a few times. The chain links TRBV6-5 to TRBJ1-1; 7 nucleotides match TRBD1. The V segment lost 8 bases and the J segment 2 bases; nucleotides outside the gene matches: 5. Germline assignment: CDR1 MNHEY and CDR2 SVGAGI. This CDR3 is built from 13 residues. CDR3 coding DNA: TGTGCCAGCGGTCCAGGGGGAAACACTGAAGCTTTCTTT. This codes for CASGPGGNTEAFF.

CDR3 sequence reads: CASSVTAYNSPLHF. The DNA of the CDR3 is TGTGCCAGTAGTGTGACAGCGTATAATTCACCCCTCCACTTT. This chain joins TRBV19 and TRBJ1-6; possibly TRBD1 for D (5 bases). The CDR3 loop spans 14 amino acids. The V end was cut by 5 bases, the J end by 4 bases, with 9 bases between. CDR1 and CDR2 from the germline V gene are LNHDA and SQIVND (reference sequence).

V and J are TRBV3-1 (or the pseudogene TRBV3-2) and TRBJ1-5; D call uncertain. Germline V gene data show CDR1 as LGHDT and CDR2 as YNNKEL (reference sequence). Deletions cut 4 bases from V and 5 bases from J, with 9 bases between. This CDR3 has 13 amino acids. The CDR3 DNA sequence: TGTGCCAGCAGCCTTGGCCGGTATCAGCCCCAGCATTTT. Translated: CASSLGRYQPQHF.